This TCR beta chain was sequenced during a study of regulatory T cells in long-lasting Graves disease. Overall study: For under 3 months, newly diagnosed Graves' patients had been taking antithyroid drugs.

CDR3 size: 16 residues. After removal of 5 bases from V and 5 bases from J, the junction contained 9 bases not matched to a gene. As for time point: newly diagnosed GD, antithyroid drugs for less than 3 months. The TCR library used RNA extracted from PBMCs. Building of the TCR beta libraries involved iRepertoire HTBI primers and Arm-PCR of CDR3 regions. Under the authors' procedure: In the combined samples, around 60 TRBV and 14 TRBJ segments were identified. In TCRdb, the multiplex PCR reads were re-called with MiXCR into one record per CDR3 protein. The V and J calls follow TCRdb's processing rather than the paper's. The table records 410,000 or so distinct CDR3 sequences, about 15% of them present only once. This clonotype came up many times. The sample was also reused in another study, on T cells in Graves' hyperthyroidism and ophthalmopathy.

This receptor was obtained from a woman between 25 and 40 years old with Graves disease. Source: peripheral blood mononuclear cells (PBMCs), taken at new diagnosis, from a patient treated with antithyroid drugs. The chain links TRBV12-3 or TRBV12-4 to TRBJ2-3; TRBD2 aligns across 11 bases. In DNA, the CDR3 is TGTGCCAGCAGTACAACTAGCGGGAGAAAGATAGATACGCAGTATTTT. Protein product: CASSTTSGRKIDTQYF.